The 7 T cell receptor beta chains given below trace back to one sample, sequenced in a study of T-cell memory formation after mild COVID-19. TCRdb redid the calling of the 5' RACE reads with MiXCR, one entry per CDR3 protein. The table includes approximately 190,000 distinct CDR3 sequences, around 20% detected once. Sequencing was carried out using PBMCs or a T cell subset sorted from them (not recorded which). The receptors were sampled from an adult woman who had mild COVID-19 (a few samples of this study predate the infection). Cell type and time point are not known.

This clonotype was picked up a small number of times. V and J are TRBV3-1 and TRBJ2-7; a possible D gene is TRBD2 (5 bases). Germline V gene data show CDR1 as LGHDT and CDR2 as YNNKEL (reference sequence). V gave up 4 bases and J gave up 7 bases, with 14 bases separating them. The CDR3 totals 13 residues. CDR3 residues: CASSLRGLPEQYF. CDR3 bases: TGTGCCAGCAGCCTCCGCGGGCTACCGGAGCAGTACTTC.

The chain is built from TRBV9 and TRBJ1-1; D not certain. The CDR3 extends over 13 amino acids. V was shortened by 6 bases and J by 1 base, with 10 bases between the two germline ends. CDR1 SGDLS and CDR2 YYNGEE come from the germline V gene. As DNA, the CDR3 is TGTGCCAGCACCCGGGTTCCGAACACTGAAGCTTTCTTT. Protein product: CASTRVPNTEAFF.

The chain links TRBV5-1 to TRBJ2-7, with TRBD2 matching over 12 bases. V was pared by 4 bases and J by 1 base, with 6 bases of the junction left unmatched. Per germline, CDR1 SGHRS and CDR2 YFSETQ. The CDR3 is made up of 16 amino acids. The CDR3 region has the DNA TGCGCCAGCAGCAAAGGACTAGCGGGGCGATCCTACGAGCAGTACTTC. It codes for CASSKGLAGRSYEQYF.

This clonotype has just one count. The CDR3 here is CSAGTGNSPLHF. The CDR3 DNA follows: TGCAGCGCTGGGACGGGAAATTCACCCCTCCACTTT. V and J are TRBV29-1 and TRBJ1-6; TRBD1 might be the D (5 bases). CDR3 length: 12 residues. Germline V gene lookup returns CDR1 SQVTM and CDR2 ANQGSEA. The germline V and J ends were trimmed by 7 bases and 7 bases, with 11 bases remaining between them.

This clonotype was seen a handful of times. This sequence joins TRBV5-6 and TRBJ2-7; D not certain. V was cut by 0 bases and J by 2 bases, with 9 bases left in between. The CDR3 runs 14 residues. Per the germline V gene, CDR1 is SGHDT and CDR2 is YYEEEE. The CDR3 DNA reads as TGTGCCAGCAGCTTGGACGGGTCGGCCTACGAGCAGTACTTC. Translation gives CASSLDGSAYEQYF.

The V call is TRBV5-1, the J call TRBJ2-7; possibly TRBD1 for D (6 bases). The germline gives CDR1 SGHRS, CDR2 YFSETQ. The CDR3 has 14 residues. With 4 bases removed from V and 1 base from J, the gap between germline ends came to 12 bases. The CDR3 loop is CASSPDSYSYEQYF. DNA for the CDR3: TGCGCCAGCAGCCCGGACAGTTATTCCTACGAGCAGTACTTC.

The chain carries TRBV3-1 and TRBJ2-3, with D maybe TRBD2 (5 bases). The germline V gene has CDR1 LGHDT and CDR2 YNNKEL (reference sequence). V lost 2 bases and J 7 bases, leaving 10 bases between the germline ends. The CDR3 is made up of 13 amino acids. The CDR3 loop is CASSQSGINTQYF. DNA for the CDR3: TGTGCCAGCAGCCAATCGGGGATTAATACGCAGTATTTT.